This T cell receptor beta chain was documented in a study of graft-versus-host responses after intestinal transplantation (dated by TCRdb to the early 2020s). Study-level background: Multivisceral, liver-intestinal, or isolated intestinal transplants were received by the recipients. Donor T cell macrochimerism was defined as a peak of at least 4% donor T cells among recipient peripheral blood mononuclear cells. Rather than being sequenced by the commercial service, samples from a few later patients were sequenced in-house on an Illumina MiSeq and processed with MiXCR. Of the 20 to 25 intestinal transplant recipients enrolled in the cohort, one of whom was a retransplant, 3 patients without pretransplant specimens were excluded. Graft-versus-host and host-versus-graft alloreactive T cell clones were tracked in the graft, circulation and bone marrow after intestinal transplantation using bulk TCR-beta CDR3 sequencing. To identify alloreactive clones, pre-transplant mixed lymphocyte reaction products were sequenced and compared with unstimulated pre-transplant donor and recipient T cells. Every recipient was given anti-thymocyte globulin induction, followed by approximately 3 years of maintenance tacrolimus and steroids. On the study overall, not on this receptor specifically: Early after transplant, declines in HvG clones were associated with peak levels of circulating GvH clones. Conclusions were limited by the relatively low number and heterogeneity of intestinal transplant patients. GvH clones were detected in recipient bone marrow, and some of these GvH clones were observed earlier in ileal mucosa or blood, consistent with an intestinal mucosal origin. In patients with donor T cell macrochimerism, the allografts had high GvH to HvG T cell clonal ratios.

In regard to this clone: The clone's antigen remains unknown. Nothing much larger sits one base from this clone, and base qualities are not available.

Blood samples were collected up to 4 times in the first month after transplant and then at least monthly when available. The CDR3 runs 15 amino acids, cysteine and phenylalanine included. The entry retains the CDR3 DNA only, 45 bases that are in frame from base 1. The trim is 5 bases for V and 0 bases for J, with a gap of 13 bases between the germline ends. CDR1 and CDR2 (SGHAT, FQNNGV) derive from the germline V gene. Preparation of the library involved the immunoSEQ multiplex PCR assay. Adaptive Biotechnologies carried out high-throughput TCR-beta CDR3 sequencing of genomic DNA for most patients. The paper's processing steps were these. TCR sequencing data were retrieved from Adaptive's ImmunoSEQ software for 15 to 20 patients, whereas a few other patients were processed with MiXCR and VDJtools. CDR3 nucleotide sequences shared by donor and recipient were removed because the origin of these sequences could not be assigned. At least 2-fold expansion over unstimulated cells and a minimum CFSE-low frequency of 0.002% (template counts) or 0.001% (read counts) were required for clones to be classified as alloreactive. Mappable clones were those detected in sequenced pre-transplant spleen, lymph node, or MLR CFSE-low populations of the donor or recipient. The cumulative frequency of alloreactive clones was calculated as a percentage of all sequences, weighted by copy number. The clones in this table, taken by TCRdb from immuneACCESS, are in-frame only. Not every clone is retained; where verified, under half of the shortfall comes from an unresolved V gene, and the cause of the rest is unknown. V, J and clone size reflect that table, while D and trimming were determined from the DNA. This sample is represented by 55,000 to 70,000 clones; about 90% of them were singletons. The ten largest clones represent approximately 2.9% of the sample.

Material: PBMCs, obtained around 120 days after intestinal transplantation. The TCR originated in a human patient who received an intestinal transplant, so some T cells may come from the graft donor. Recombination linked TRBV11-2 to TRBJ1-1; TRBD1 is a possible D gene, resting on 5 matching bases. CDR3 region: CASSPWGRMNTEAFF. The base sequence is TGTGCCAGCAGCCCCTGGGGCCGCATGAACACTGAAGCTTTCTTT.